These 31 T cell receptor beta chains were all obtained from the same sample, sequenced in a study of blood T cell repertoires in COVID-19 (dated by TCRdb to 2018 to 2021). Library generation was performed with the immunoSEQ multiplex PCR assay. Here the immuneACCESS table is served through TCRdb, limited to in-frame sequences with V and J called. Missing clones are a known gap in these copies; in checked studies unresolved V genes cover under half, and the rest lacks a known reason. This sample lists around 160,000 clones; around nine tenths were detected once. The biggest ten clones account for roughly 2% of the sample. Sequencing used peripheral blood. The source is a human donor in a cohort sampled during active COVID-19.

This clone showed up just a few times. The V gene is TRBV5-5, the J gene TRBJ1-5; tentatively, D is TRBD1 (6 bases). Trimming pared 7 bases from V and 7 bases from J, leaving 12 bases between. The V gene's germline CDR1 is SGHKS and CDR2 YYEKEE (reference sequence). There are 12 residues in the CDR3. The CDR3 region has the DNA TGTGCCAGCGGACAGATGGGCCAGCCCCAGCATTTT. Amino acids: CASGQMGQPQHF.

The chain carries TRBV7-2 and TRBJ2-5, with D tentatively TRBD1 (5 bases). CDR1 and CDR2 (germline): SGHTA, FQGNSA. The CDR3 runs 14 residues. V lost 4 bases and J lost 5, with 14 bases in between. The CDR3 loop is CASSSFQGMETQYF. The CDR3 DNA follows: TGTGCCAGCAGCTCCTTTCAGGGAATGGAGACCCAGTACTTC.

The chain joins TRBV5-1 to TRBJ2-7; TRBD2 aligns across 10 bases. CDR3 size: 17 residues. V lost 3 bases to trimming and J lost 2 bases; unmatched junction nucleotides: 11. Germline CDR1 is SGHRS and CDR2 is YFSETQ. CDR3 in amino acids: CASSSFPDGLAAYEQYF. DNA for the CDR3: TGCGCCAGCAGCTCCTTTCCCGATGGACTAGCGGCCTACGAGCAGTACTTC.

This chain connects TRBV5-1 to TRBJ2-7; tentatively, D is TRBD1 (6 bases). Per the germline V gene, CDR1 is SGHRS and CDR2 is YFSETQ. The V end was cut by 1 base, the J end by 5 bases, with 13 bases between. This CDR3 has 14 amino acids. CDR3 sequence (DNA): TGCGCCAGCAGCTTGACAGGGAGAATCGACGAGCAGTACTTC. Amino acid sequence: CASSLTGRIDEQYF.

This clone was detected a few times. This sequence joins TRBV28 and TRBJ1-5; a weak D match, TRBD1 (6 bases). Germline loops: CDR1 MDHEN, CDR2 SYDVKM. Deletions cut 4 bases from V and 2 bases from J, with 12 bases between. This CDR3 contains 15 residues. CDR3 sequence reads: CASSSQGSGNQPQHF. Here the CDR3 DNA reads TGTGCCAGCAGTTCTCAGGGGTCGGGCAATCAGCCCCAGCATTTT.

The sample holds a few counts of this clone. The chain carries TRBV7-2 and TRBJ2-2, with TRBD1 matching 8 bases. Losses at the gene ends were 1 base for V and 6 bases for J; bases not matched to a gene: 4. There are 15 residues in the CDR3. CDR1 and CDR2 from the germline V gene are SGHTA and FQGNSA. CDR3 region: CASSLEGQVAGELFF. For the CDR3, the DNA is TGTGCCAGCAGCTTAGAGGGACAGGTGGCCGGGGAGCTGTTTTTT.

The chain employs TRBV2 and TRBJ1-6; 11 bases agree with TRBD1. The CDR3 sequence is 15 residues long. Trimming took 7 bases from V and 7 from J; bases not matched to a gene: 6. Per germline, CDR1 SNHLY and CDR2 FYNNEI. The CDR3 coding sequence is TGTGCCAGCATGGAACGGGACAGGGGGAATTCACCCCTCCACTTT. This encodes CASMERDRGNSPLHF.

The chain carries TRBV29-1 and TRBJ2-5, with 8 positions matching TRBD2. V trimming: 8 bases; J trimming: 4 bases; junction bases outside the gene matches: 3. CDR1 and CDR2 from the germline V gene are SQVTM and ANQGSEA. This CDR3 spans 11 amino acids. CDR3: CSHGLAETQYF. CDR3 sequence (DNA): TGCAGCCACGGACTAGCAGAGACCCAGTACTTC.

This chain links TRBV28 with TRBJ1-5, with 12 positions matching TRBD1. The length of the CDR3 is 15 residues. CDR1 MDHEN and CDR2 SYDVKM come from the germline V gene. The trim removed 7 bases at V and 7 bases at J, leaving 8 bases unmatched. This CDR3 is CASTSGQGAGQPQHF. The CDR3 nucleotides are TGTGCCAGCACCTCGGGACAGGGGGCAGGACAGCCCCAGCATTTT.

The chain links TRBV5-6 to TRBJ2-1; TRBD2 agrees at 8 bases. The CDR3 is 16 residues long. Trimming cost V 0 bases and J 6 bases; bases outside gene matches: 8. Germline CDR1 and CDR2: SGHDT and YYEEEE. CDR3 in amino acids: CASSLVPSGGLNEQFF. DNA of the CDR3: TGTGCCAGCAGCTTGGTGCCCAGCGGGGGTCTCAATGAGCAGTTCTTC. The full variable domain, rest sourced from reference TRBV5-6 and TRBJ2-1, is DAGVTQSPTHLIKTRGQQVTLRCSPKSGHDTVSWYQQALGQGPQFIFQYYEEEERQRGNFPDRFSGHQFPNYSSELNVNALLLGDSALYLCASSLVPSGGLNEQFFGPGTRLTVL.

The J gene is TRBJ1-2, the V gene TRBV7-2, with 9 nucleotides matching TRBD1. CDR1 and CDR2 (germline): SGHTA, FQGNSA. Losses at the gene ends were 6 bases for V and 7 bases for J; bases not matched to a gene: 6. The CDR3 runs 13 residues. CDR3: CASRFTGGVGYTF. CDR3 in DNA: TGTGCCAGCAGATTTACAGGGGGCGTTGGCTACACCTTC. Filled out from reference TRBV7-2 and TRBJ1-2, the complete variable domain reads GAGVSQSPSNKVTEKGKDVELRCDPISGHTALYWYRQSLGQGLEFLIYFQGNSAPDKSGLPSDRFSAERTGGSVSTLTIQRTQQEDSAVYLCASRFTGGVGYTFGSGTRLTVV.

This clone occurred once. The V gene is TRBV5-5, the J gene TRBJ1-5; D ambiguous. Germline V gene sequence: CDR1 SGHKS, CDR2 YYEKEE (reference sequence). The CDR3 sequence is 13 residues long. V was trimmed by 4 bases and J by 3 bases, leaving 8 bases between them. The CDR3 loop is CASSPSDNQPQHF. The CDR3 nucleotides read TGTGCCAGCAGCCCCAGCGACAATCAGCCCCAGCATTTT.

This clone is a singleton in its sample. CDR3 DNA sequence: TGTGCCAGCAGTGAGGCGGGGGATGGCTACACCTTC. Translation: CASSEAGDGYTF. This chain joins TRBV28 and TRBJ1-2; weak D call: TRBD1 (5 bases). Germline lookup yields CDR1 MDHEN and CDR2 SYDVKM. V lost 5 bases, J lost 6 bases, and 10 bases lay in between. The length of the CDR3 is 12 residues.

This sequence joins TRBV30 and TRBJ1-4, with a possible D match to TRBD1 (6 bases). The CDR3 has 14 residues. Germline CDR1 is GTSNPN and CDR2 is SVGIG (reference sequence). Trimming took 2 bases from V and 8 from J, leaving 15 bases between them. The chain's CDR3 is CAWSSGQGMEKLFF. The CDR3 DNA follows: TGTGCCTGGAGTTCGGGTCAGGGGATGGAAAAACTGTTTTTT.

V and J are TRBV5-6 and TRBJ1-2, with TRBD1 matching 10 bases. Germline CDR1 reads SGHDT; CDR2 reads YYEEEE. The CDR3 spans 15 residues. Trimming took 3 bases from V and 7 from J; bases not matched to a gene: 9. CDR3 sequence: CASSSGPGQGIGYTF. The CDR3, as DNA: TGTGCCAGCAGCTCGGGCCCGGGACAGGGGATTGGCTACACCTTC.

V and J are TRBV6-5 and TRBJ1-5; 9 bases fit TRBD1. This CDR3 contains 14 residues. CDR1 and CDR2 (germline): MNHEY, SVGAGI. The V segment lost 8 bases and the J segment 7 bases; nucleotides outside the gene matches: 9. In DNA form, the CDR3 reads TGTGCCAGCCACTTCGACAGGGGGAACCAGCCCCAGCATTTT. It yields the protein CASHFDRGNQPQHF.

The genes are TRBV28 and TRBJ2-5; 7 nucleotides match TRBD2. The CDR3 length is 14 residues. The V gene end was trimmed by 6 bases and the J gene end by 5 bases; junction bases not matched to a gene: 9. CDR1 and CDR2 from the germline V gene are MDHEN and SYDVKM. CDR3 loop: CASRRGGRSETQYF. The DNA for the CDR3 is TGTGCCAGCAGGCGGGGCGGGAGATCGGAGACCCAGTACTTC.

This chain uses TRBV7-2 with TRBJ1-2, with D maybe TRBD1 (6 bases). This CDR3 has 13 residues. The V end lost 8 bases, the J end lost 0 bases, and 10 bases lay between the germline ends. Germline loops: CDR1 SGHTA, CDR2 FQGNSA. CDR3 protein: CASDRTPNYGYTF. DNA of the CDR3: TGTGCCAGCGACAGGACCCCTAACTATGGCTACACCTTC.

The rearrangement links TRBV29-1 to TRBJ2-7; the match to TRBD1 covers 7 bases. Germline V gene lookup returns CDR1 SQVTM and CDR2 ANQGSEA. The V and J ends lost 6 bases and 1 base, in that order; junction bases with no gene match: 9. CDR3 size: 14 residues. CDR3 coding DNA: TGCAGCGTCGAACAGGGGTCCGGGTCCTACGAGCAGTACTTC. Protein sequence: CSVEQGSGSYEQYF.

The genes are TRBV9 and TRBJ2-1; TRBD2 matches 9 bases. Looked up from germline, CDR1 is SGDLS and CDR2 is YYNGEE. With 0 bases clipped from V and 7 bases from J, the junction kept 5 bases outside the gene matches. The length of the CDR3 is 15 residues. CDR3 loop: CASSVASGVGNEQFF. In DNA form, the CDR3 reads TGTGCCAGCAGCGTAGCTAGCGGGGTGGGTAATGAGCAGTTCTTC.

The CDR3, as DNA: TGTGCCTGGAGTGTACGGGAGACCCAGTACTTC. It translates to CAWSVRETQYF. This sequence joins TRBV30 and TRBJ2-5; no reliable D call. This CDR3 has 11 amino acids. Germline assignment: CDR1 GTSNPN and CDR2 SVGIG (reference sequence). Trimming cost V 0 bases and J 5 bases, with 4 bases left between them.

The chain uses TRBV15 and TRBJ2-3, with 7 bases lining up with TRBD1. Germline loops: CDR1 LNHNV, CDR2 YYDKDF (reference sequence). The CDR3 consists of 16 residues. With 1 base clipped from V and 2 bases from J, the junction kept 6 bases outside the gene matches. The CDR3 DNA follows: TGTGCCACCAGCAGAGTCCCACAGGGGAACACAGATACGCAGTATTTT. Protein product: CATSRVPQGNTDTQYF.

This chain uses TRBV12-5 with TRBJ2-5, with 8 bases lining up with TRBD2. After removal of 1 base from V and 3 bases from J, the junction contained 1 base not matched to a gene. This CDR3 has 14 amino acids. Germline assignment: CDR1 LGHNT and CDR2 FRNRAP. CDR3 residues: CASGLGAGEETQYF. In nucleotides, the CDR3 is TGTGCTAGTGGTTTGGGAGCGGGGGAAGAGACCCAGTACTTC.

This clone came up once. This chain uses TRBV5-1 with TRBJ2-7; possibly TRBD1 for D (6 bases). The CDR3 is 15 amino acids. V gave up 3 bases and J gave up 2 bases, with 15 bases separating them. The germline CDR1 and CDR2 sequences are SGHRS and YFSETQ. The CDR3: CASSSKQGRTYEQYF. CDR3 DNA sequence: TGCGCCAGCAGCTCAAAACAGGGTAGGACCTACGAGCAGTACTTC. Full variable domain (remainder filled in from reference TRBV5-1 and TRBJ2-7): KAGVTQTPRYLIKTRGQQVTLSCSPISGHRSVSWYQQTPGQGLQFLFEYFSETQRNKGNFPGRFSGRQFSNSRSEMNVSTLELGDSALYLCASSSKQGRTYEQYFGPGTRLTVT.

The V and J genes are TRBV4-3 and TRBJ1-2, with D uncertain. The germline V and J ends were trimmed by 1 base and 8 bases, with 11 bases remaining between them. The CDR3 totals 13 residues. CDR1 LGHNA and CDR2 YSLEER come from the germline V gene. The CDR3 region is CASSQADTSGYTF. The CDR3 nucleotides are TGCGCCAGCAGCCAAGCTGACACTTCCGGCTACACCTTC.

The chain carries TRBV7-9 and TRBJ2-7; a weak D match, TRBD2 (5 bases). V lost 5 bases and J lost 3, with 14 bases in between. The CDR3 sequence is 14 residues long. Germline-derived CDR1 and CDR2 are SEHNR and FQNEAQ (reference sequence). CDR3 DNA: TGTGCCAGCAGCGCCGAGGGAGCTTTCTACGAGCAGTACTTC. Translation gives CASSAEGAFYEQYF.

V is TRBV19 and J is TRBJ1-2; D is unresolved. The CDR3 is 12 amino acids. V was cut by 3 bases and J by 7 bases, with 9 bases left in between. CDR1 is LNHDA, CDR2 SQIVND, per germline (reference sequence). The CDR3 DNA follows: TGTGCCAGTAGTATTCCGCGTGGTGGCTACACCTTC. Amino acids: CASSIPRGGYTF.

J is TRBJ1-5 and V is TRBV28; tentatively, D is TRBD1 (5 bases). This CDR3 is 16 amino acids long. The V end lost 7 bases, the J end lost 0 bases, and 16 bases lay between the germline ends. CDR1 is MDHEN and CDR2 is SYDVKM in the germline V gene. Here the CDR3 reads CASNLLSGHSNQPQHF. The DNA of the CDR3 is TGTGCCAGCAATCTTCTATCCGGACATAGCAATCAGCCCCAGCATTTT. Combining the CDR3 with reference TRBV28 and TRBJ1-5 gives the whole variable domain DVKVTQSSRYLVKRTGEKVFLECVQDMDHENMFWYRQDPGLGLRLIYFSYDVKMKEKGDIPEGYSVSREKKERFSLILESASTNQTSMYLCASNLLSGHSNQPQHFGDGTRLSIL.

This clone was seen once. This chain links TRBV7-9 with TRBJ2-5; D possibly corresponds to TRBD1 (6 bases). The CDR3 runs to 15 residues. V lost 2 bases and J lost 1, with 11 bases in between. Germline V gene sequence: CDR1 SEHNR, CDR2 FQNEAQ (reference sequence). The DNA for the CDR3 is TGTGCCAGCAGCTTAAGGGACACCTCCCAAGAGACCCAGTACTTC. Protein: CASSLRDTSQETQYF.

This chain connects TRBV9 to TRBJ1-6; tentatively, D is TRBD1 (6 bases). Germline-derived CDR1 and CDR2 are SGDLS and YYNGEE. This CDR3 contains 16 residues. Trimming took off 0 bases at V and 7 bases at J, with 14 bases between the two ends. The CDR3 loop is CASSVDWGLLNSPLHF. The CDR3 DNA is TGTGCCAGCAGCGTAGACTGGGGGCTACTAAATTCACCCCTCCACTTT.

The gene calls are TRBV9 and TRBJ2-1; tentatively, D is TRBD2 (5 bases). Deletions cut 0 bases from V and 6 bases from J, with 10 bases between. From germline, CDR1 is SGDLS and CDR2 YYNGEE. The CDR3 is made up of 14 amino acids. The CDR3 loop reads CASSVETAGNEQFF. CDR3 in DNA: TGTGCCAGCAGCGTAGAGACGGCGGGCAATGAGCAGTTCTTC.